This entry describes one T cell receptor beta chain. Its antigen remains unknown. This sample is drawn from a study of CD8 T cells in ankylosing spondylitis. MiXCR, run by TCRdb on the 5' RACE reads, gives a single entry per CDR3 protein. The sample has more than 250,000 distinct CDR3 sequences, around 7.6% seen once; the top ten hold 13% to 15%. This CDR3 is 14 amino acids long. Study results and limitations: A TCR beta motif of several highly homologous variants seemed to mark ankylosing spondylitis blood.

The source of this sequence is a male donor with ankylosing spondylitis. Sequencing was carried out using blood, either unsorted or a sorted T cell fraction (not recorded which). The V and J genes are TRBV21-1 and TRBJ1-1; the D call of TRBD1 is as the table states it, not checked on the DNA. TRBV21-1 is labeled a pseudogene. The CDR3: CASSKLEGENEAFF. The CDR3 DNA follows: TGTGCCAGCAGCAAATTGGAAGGGGAGAACGAAGCTTTCTTT.